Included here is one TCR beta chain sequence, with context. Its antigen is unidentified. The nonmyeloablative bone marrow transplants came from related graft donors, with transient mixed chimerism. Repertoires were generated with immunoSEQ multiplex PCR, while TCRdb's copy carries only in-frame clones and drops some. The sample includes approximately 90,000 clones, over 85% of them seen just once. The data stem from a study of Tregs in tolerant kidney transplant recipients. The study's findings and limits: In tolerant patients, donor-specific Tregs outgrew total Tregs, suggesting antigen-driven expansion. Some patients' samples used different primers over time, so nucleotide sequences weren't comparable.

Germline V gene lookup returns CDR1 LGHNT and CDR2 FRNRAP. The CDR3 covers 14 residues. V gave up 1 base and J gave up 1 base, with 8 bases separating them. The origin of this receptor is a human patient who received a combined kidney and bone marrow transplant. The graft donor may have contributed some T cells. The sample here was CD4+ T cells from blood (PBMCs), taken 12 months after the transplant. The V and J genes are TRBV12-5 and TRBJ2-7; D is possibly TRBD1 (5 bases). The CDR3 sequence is CASGLGRQSYEQYF. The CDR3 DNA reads TGTGCTAGTGGTTTGGGCCGACAGTCCTACGAGCAGTACTTC.